This T cell receptor (beta chain) originates from a study of blood T cell repertoires in COVID-19. Study summary: From T cells, B-cell-depleted T cells, or PBMCs came the material, which was cDNA or gDNA.

Original processing methods: Reference gene primer amplification gave estimated nucleated cell counts. The assay was immunoSEQ multiplex PCR, and TCRdb's table has in-frame clones only and misses some. D and trimming were read from the DNA, whereas the V and J calls and clone size are those reported in that table. This sample has some 190,000 clones; 85% to 90% occur once, and the top ten carry about 2.2%. Donors were grouped by their self-reported clinical history. CDR1 SEHNR and CDR2 FQNEAQ come from the germline V gene (reference sequence). CDR3 length: 16 amino acids. The junction had 10 bases not matched to a gene; V was cut back by 1 base and J by 4 bases.

The sequence was obtained from a woman aged 40 to 49 with acute COVID-19. This chain links TRBV7-9 with TRBJ2-7, with TRBD1 matching 7 bases. Sequencing input: PBMCs or T cells enriched from blood (not recorded which). As DNA, the CDR3 is TGTGCCAGCAGCTTAGTGGTAGGGGCAGGGGGATACGAGCAGTACTTC. Translated, it gives CASSLVVGAGGYEQYF.